The 2 T cell receptor beta chains in this list originate from one sample, sequenced in a study of CD8 T cells in Susac syndrome (dated by TCRdb to the late 2010s). The library was prepared using the immunoSEQ multiplex PCR assay. RNA was extracted using the RNeasy kit, and about 0.45 to 1 microgram was reverse transcribed with random hexamers. TCRdb reworked the public reads: Q25 trimming with fastp, MiXCR clone assembly, productive beta chains retained. Each CDR3 protein appears once, grouped with its most common genes and DNA. Across this sample there are more than 100,000 distinct CDR3 sequences, with around 80% seen only once. Jointly, the top ten make up roughly 0.5% of the sample. The sequencing sample was made of CD8+ T cells from PBMCs. These receptors originate from a human donor with multiple sclerosis.

The chain links TRBV12-5 to TRBJ2-3; 10 bases align to TRBD1. Germline values: CDR1 LGHNT, CDR2 FRNRAP. Germline trimming cut 4 bases from V and 3 bases from J; bases unmatched to any gene: 7. CDR3 size: 16 residues. The chain's CDR3 is CASGYDRGRGTDTQYF. CDR3 bases: TGTGCTAGTGGTTACGACAGGGGGCGCGGTACAGATACGCAGTATTTT.

The chain recombines TRBV19 with TRBJ2-7, with TRBD1 matching 9 bases. Trimming took 3 bases from V and 1 from J; bases not matched to a gene: 4. The length of the CDR3 is 15 residues. Germline CDR1 LNHDA, CDR2 SQIVND (reference sequence). CDR3 bases: TGTGCCAGTAGTATCGGGACAGGGACATCCTACGAGCAGTACTTC. This encodes CASSIGTGTSYEQYF.